This TCR beta chain was recovered during a study of Graves' ophthalmopathy and Graves' hyperthyroidism. The CDR3 has 18 residues. Germline V lookup: CDR1 DFQATT, CDR2 SNEGSKA (reference sequence). V shed 5 bases and J shed 0 bases, with 22 bases lying between them. This clonotype occurred a few times. Its antigen is currently unknown. TCR beta CDR3 regions were amplified from RNA transcripts. HTBI primers primed a first-round RT-PCR, and a second-round multiplex PCR followed. TCRdb re-called the multiplex PCR reads with MiXCR, one entry per CDR3 protein. Found here are almost 750,000 distinct CDR3 sequences, 35% to 50% of them singletons; the top ten hold 35% to 55%. General study results and limits: The blood repertoire also included most expanded thyroid clonotypes above 0.001 frequency. A 13-signature model separated ophthalmopathy from stable hyperthyroidism, reaching about 91% sensitivity and less than 82% specificity cross-validated.

As the starting material, 8 to 10 ml of fresh peripheral blood yielded the PBMCs. The J gene is TRBJ1-4, the V gene TRBV20-1; TRBD1 might be the D (6 bases). The source is an adult man with Graves' ophthalmopathy. The sequenced sample consisted of peripheral blood. CDR3 sequence (DNA): TGCAGTGCTTTCCCATCCAGGGGCCGGCCTGCAACTAATGAAAAACTGTTTTTT. Its protein is CSAFPSRGRPATNEKLFF.